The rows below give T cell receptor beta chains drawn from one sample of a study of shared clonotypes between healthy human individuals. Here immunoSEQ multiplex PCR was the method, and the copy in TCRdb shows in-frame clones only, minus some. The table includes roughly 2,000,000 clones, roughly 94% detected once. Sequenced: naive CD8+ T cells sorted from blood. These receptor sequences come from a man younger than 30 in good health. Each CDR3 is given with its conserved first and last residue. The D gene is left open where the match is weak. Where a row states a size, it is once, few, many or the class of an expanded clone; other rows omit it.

CASSWDRGEQYF | TGTGCCAGCAGTTGGGACAGGGGAGAGCAGTACTTC | TRBD1 | once | 12 | TRBJ2-7 | TRBV6-5
CASTTQSRWETQYF | TGTGCCAGCACGACTCAGAGTAGATGGGAGACCCAGTACTTC | NA | NA | 14 | TRBJ2-5 | TRBV28
CASSESGNSPLHF | TGCGCCAGCAGTGAGTCCGGTAATTCACCCCTCCACTTT | NA | NA | 13 | TRBJ1-6 | TRBV10-1
CAISEQDRGSYEQYF | TGTGCCATCAGTGAGCAGGACAGGGGCTCCTACGAGCAGTACTTC | TRBD1 | NA | 15 | TRBJ2-7 | TRBV10-3
CASSGMGLADGYTF | TGTGCCAGTAGTGGGATGGGTTTGGCCGATGGCTACACCTTC | NA | NA | 14 | TRBJ1-2 | TRBV19
CASSLLTGADTQYF | TGTGCCAGCAGTTTGTTGACAGGGGCCGATACGCAGTATTTT | TRBD1 | NA | 14 | TRBJ2-3 | TRBV28
CASSHDPGLIISYNEQFF | TGCGCCAGCAGTCACGATCCGGGACTGATAATCTCCTACAATGAGCAGTTCTTC | NA | NA | 18 | TRBJ2-1 | TRBV4-1
CASRRLAGTRDTQYF | TGTGCCAGCAGACGACTAGCGGGAACTAGAGATACGCAGTATTTT | TRBD2 | NA | 15 | TRBJ2-3 | TRBV6-1
CASSLSSNEELFF | TGTGCCAGCAGCTTGTCCTCGAATGAGGAACTGTTTTTT | NA | NA | 13 | TRBJ1-4 | TRBV5-6
CASSIRTGLDYGYTF | TGTGCCAGCAGCATCCGGACAGGCTTGGACTATGGCTACACCTTC | TRBD1 | NA | 15 | TRBJ1-2 | TRBV5-4
CATSREQEGFYNEQFF | TGTGCCACCAGCAGAGAACAGGAAGGTTTCTACAATGAGCAGTTCTTC | NA | NA | 16 | TRBJ2-1 | TRBV15
CASSVGQGGTYEQYF | TGTGCCAGCAGCGTAGGGCAGGGGGGGACCTACGAGCAGTACTTC | NA | NA | 15 | TRBJ2-7 | TRBV9
CASSVTAFMNTEAFF | TGTGCCAGCAGCGTAACAGCATTCATGAACACTGAAGCTTTCTTT | NA | once | 15 | TRBJ1-1 | TRBV11-1
CASSRPRGASYEQYF | TGTGCCAGCAGTCGCCCCCGGGGGGCGAGCTACGAGCAGTACTTC | NA | NA | 15 | TRBJ2-7 | TRBV27
CASSETGGATQPQHF | TGTGCCAGCAGTGAGACGGGGGGCGCGACTCAGCCCCAGCATTTT | NA | NA | 15 | TRBJ1-5 | TRBV6-1
CASSAGIGAGNTIYF | TGTGCCAGCAGCGCCGGGATAGGGGCTGGAAACACCATATATTTT | NA | NA | 15 | TRBJ1-3 | TRBV7-2
CASASGQTYNEQFF | TGTGCCAGCGCCTCGGGACAGACCTACAATGAGCAGTTCTTC | TRBD1 | NA | 14 | TRBJ2-1 | TRBV27
CASTPGFGLAGDTGELFF | TGTGCCAGCACCCCCGGCTTTGGACTAGCGGGGGACACCGGGGAGCTGTTTTTT | TRBD2 | NA | 18 | TRBJ2-2 | TRBV7-9
CASSITASEKLFF | TGTGCCAGCAGTATTACAGCGAGTGAAAAACTGTTTTTT | NA | NA | 13 | TRBJ1-4 | TRBV25-1
CASSPDISYEQYF | TGCGCCAGCAGCCCGGACATTTCCTACGAGCAGTACTTC | NA | NA | 13 | TRBJ2-7 | TRBV5-1
CASSKPYTGTMEQPQHF | TGTGCCAGCAGCAAACCATATACAGGGACGATGGAACAGCCCCAGCATTTT | NA | few | 17 | TRBJ1-5 | TRBV21-1
CASSYFAGNEQFF | TGTGCCAGCAGTTATTTCGCGGGAAACGAGCAGTTCTTC | NA | NA | 13 | TRBJ2-1 | TRBV6-5
CASSGGVGGTEAFF | TGTGCCAGCAGCGGGGGCGTAGGGGGCACTGAAGCTTTCTTT | NA | NA | 14 | TRBJ1-1 | TRBV5-6
CASSHILALYGYTF | TGCGCCAGCAGCCACATCTTAGCCCTCTATGGCTACACCTTC | NA | NA | 14 | TRBJ1-2 | TRBV4-1
CASTLGQGPYTQYF | TGTGCCAGCACCCTTGGACAGGGGCCTTATACGCAGTATTTT | TRBD1 | NA | 14 | TRBJ2-3 | TRBV7-9
CASSSRGLAYGTGELFF | TGCGCCAGCAGCTCACGAGGACTAGCGTATGGCACCGGGGAGCTGTTTTTT | TRBD2 | NA | 17 | TRBJ2-2 | TRBV5-1
CASSEAGVLDTQYF | TGTGCCAGCAGCGAGGCGGGAGTATTGGATACGCAGTATTTT | TRBD2 | NA | 14 | TRBJ2-3 | TRBV9
CASSSVPGLAGEETQYF | TGTGCCAGCAGCTCGGTCCCGGGACTAGCGGGAGAAGAGACCCAGTACTTC | TRBD2 | once | 17 | TRBJ2-5 | TRBV7-9
CASSVEWGLHTGELFF | TGTGCCAGCAGCGTTGAATGGGGGTTGCACACCGGGGAGCTGTTTTTT | NA | once | 16 | TRBJ2-2 | TRBV7-2
CASSLGTVNTEAFF | TGTGCCAGCAGTTTGGGGACAGTGAACACTGAAGCTTTCTTT | TRBD1 | few | 14 | TRBJ1-1 | TRBV27
CASSLVENSPLHF | TGTGCCAGCAGTTTGGTAGAGAATTCACCCCTCCACTTT | NA | NA | 13 | TRBJ1-6 | TRBV6-5
CASSFGLLEGNTEAFF | TGTGCCAGCAGTTTCGGTCTTTTGGAGGGGAACACTGAAGCTTTCTTT | NA | NA | 16 | TRBJ1-1 | TRBV28
CASSLAGPKGEQYF | TGTGCCAGCAGTCTCGCCGGCCCCAAGGGAGAGCAGTACTTC | NA | NA | 14 | TRBJ2-7 | TRBV28
CAISPGLAGGHFDFASSYNEQFF | TGTGCCATCAGCCCCGGACTAGCGGGGGGGCATTTCGACTTCGCGAGCTCCTACAATGAGCAGTTCTTC | TRBD2 | once | 23 | TRBJ2-1 | TRBV10-3
CASTTGTGVEKLFF | TGTGCCAGCACCACCGGGACAGGGGTTGAAAAACTGTTTTTT | TRBD1 | NA | 14 | TRBJ1-4 | TRBV28
CASSTEGEGAIGNTIYF | TGTGCCAGCAGCACCGAAGGAGAGGGGGCGATAGGAAACACCATATATTTT | TRBD1 | once | 17 | TRBJ1-3 | TRBV7-2
CASRPDRGPYEQYF | TGTGCCAGCAGACCGGACAGGGGGCCCTACGAGCAGTACTTC | TRBD1 | NA | 14 | TRBJ2-7 | TRBV6-6
CASSPRDSPSGELFF | TGTGCCAGCTCACCACGGGACAGCCCTAGCGGGGAGCTGTTTTTT | TRBD1 | NA | 15 | TRBJ2-2 | TRBV18
CASNGDRLAEIGETQYF | TGTGCCAGCAACGGAGATAGGCTAGCGGAAATTGGGGAGACCCAGTACTTC | TRBD2 | NA | 17 | TRBJ2-5 | TRBV2
CASALGGGYEQYF | TGTGCCAGTGCTCTGGGCGGGGGGTACGAGCAGTACTTC | TRBD2 | NA | 13 | TRBJ2-7 | TRBV27
CASSLGPNTEAFF | TGTGCCAGCAGCTTGGGGCCGAACACTGAAGCTTTCTTT | NA | NA | 13 | TRBJ1-1 | TRBV5-6
CASSSLYEQYF | TGTGCCAGCAGTTCCCTTTACGAGCAGTACTTC | NA | NA | 11 | TRBJ2-7 | TRBV27
CASSTRGPQETQYF | TGTGCCAGCAGCACCCGGGGGCCTCAAGAGACCCAGTACTTC | NA | NA | 14 | TRBJ2-5 | TRBV7-9
CASSLGGGNQPQHF | TGTGCCAGCAGCTTAGGAGGGGGCAATCAGCCCCAGCATTTT | NA | few | 14 | TRBJ1-5 | TRBV7-2
CASSLGPGMNTEAFF | TGTGCCAGCAGCTTAGGTCCAGGGATGAACACTGAAGCTTTCTTT | NA | NA | 15 | TRBJ1-1 | TRBV13
CASSDWTSSHYEQYF | TGCGCCAGCAGTGACTGGACTAGCAGCCACTACGAGCAGTACTTC | TRBD2 | NA | 15 | TRBJ2-7 | TRBV10-2
CASSTGQVFYEQYF | TGTGCCAGCAGTACTGGACAGGTGTTCTACGAGCAGTACTTC | TRBD1 | NA | 14 | TRBJ2-7 | TRBV5-6
CASSRQKNYGYTF | TGTGCCAGCAGTAGACAGAAGAACTATGGCTACACCTTC | NA | NA | 13 | TRBJ1-2 | TRBV6-1
CASSLFYGGDTEAFF | TGTGCCAGCAGTTTGTTTTACGGGGGCGACACTGAAGCTTTCTTT | NA | NA | 15 | TRBJ1-1 | TRBV27
CASSPLWENSPLHF | TGTGCCAGCAGTCCCCTGTGGGAGAATTCACCCCTCCACTTT | NA | few | 14 | TRBJ1-6 | TRBV6-1
CASSQVEKLFF | TGCGCCAGCAGCCAAGTGGAAAAACTGTTTTTT | NA | NA | 11 | TRBJ1-4 | TRBV4-1
CASSLGEAMNTEAFF | TGCGCCAGCAGCTTGGGCGAGGCTATGAACACTGAAGCTTTCTTT | NA | once | 15 | TRBJ1-1 | TRBV5-1
CASSQPERDRGYYQPQHF | TGCGCCAGCAGTCAACCGGAGAGGGACAGGGGGTATTATCAGCCCCAGCATTTT | TRBD1 | NA | 18 | TRBJ1-5 | TRBV23-1
CASTGRGYDYGYTF | TGTGCCAGCACGGGAAGGGGCTACGACTATGGCTACACCTTC | NA | NA | 14 | TRBJ1-2 | TRBV28